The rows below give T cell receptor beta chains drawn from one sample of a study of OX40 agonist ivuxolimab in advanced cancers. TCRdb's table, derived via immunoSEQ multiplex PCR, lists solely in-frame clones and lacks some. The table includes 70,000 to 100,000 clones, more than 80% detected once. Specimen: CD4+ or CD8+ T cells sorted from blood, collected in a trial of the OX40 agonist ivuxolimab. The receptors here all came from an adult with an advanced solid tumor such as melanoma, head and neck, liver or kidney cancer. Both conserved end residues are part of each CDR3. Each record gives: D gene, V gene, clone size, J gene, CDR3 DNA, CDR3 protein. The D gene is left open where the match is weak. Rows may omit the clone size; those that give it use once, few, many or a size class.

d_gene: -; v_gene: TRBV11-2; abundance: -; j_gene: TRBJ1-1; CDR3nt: TGTGCCAGCAGCCAACAGGGTGACGGCACTGAAGCTTTCTTT; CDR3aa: CASSQQGDGTEAFF
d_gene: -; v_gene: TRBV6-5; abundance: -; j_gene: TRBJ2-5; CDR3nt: TGTGCCAGCAGTTACTCGGGACTCCAAGAGACCCAGTACTTC; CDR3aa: CASSYSGLQETQYF
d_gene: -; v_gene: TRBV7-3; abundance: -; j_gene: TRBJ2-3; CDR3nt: TGTGCCAGCAGCTTATCTGGGGGGACGACAGATACGCAGTATTTT; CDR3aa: CASSLSGGTTDTQYF
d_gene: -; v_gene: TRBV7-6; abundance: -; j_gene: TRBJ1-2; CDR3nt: TGTGCCAGCAGCTTAGCGGGAGACTATGGCTACACCTTC; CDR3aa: CASSLAGDYGYTF
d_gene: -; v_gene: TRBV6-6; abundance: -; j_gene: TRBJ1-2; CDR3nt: TGTGCCACCGCGGCGGGGCCCTGGGAGTTTGGCTACACCTTC; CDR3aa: CATAAGPWEFGYTF
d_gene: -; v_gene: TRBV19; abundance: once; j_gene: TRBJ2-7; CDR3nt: TGTGCCAGTAGTATCGCGCGGGACTCCTACGAGCAGTACTTC; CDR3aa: CASSIARDSYEQYF
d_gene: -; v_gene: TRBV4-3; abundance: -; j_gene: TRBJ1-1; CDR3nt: TGCGCCGCAGGGGACACTGAAGCTTTCTTT; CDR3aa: CAAGDTEAFF
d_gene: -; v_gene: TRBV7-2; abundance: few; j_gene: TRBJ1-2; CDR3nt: TGTGCCAGCAGCTCAGCCCTCTGGGATCCTGGCTACACCTTC; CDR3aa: CASSSALWDPGYTF
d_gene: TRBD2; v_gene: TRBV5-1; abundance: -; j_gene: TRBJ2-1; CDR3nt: TGCGCCAGCAGCCCTGGACTAGCGGGGATCTACAATGAGCAGTTCTTC; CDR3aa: CASSPGLAGIYNEQFF
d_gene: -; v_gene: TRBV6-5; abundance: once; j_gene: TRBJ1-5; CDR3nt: TGTGCCAGCAGTGTCGAGGTGGGCAATCAGCCCCAGCATTTT; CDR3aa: CASSVEVGNQPQHF
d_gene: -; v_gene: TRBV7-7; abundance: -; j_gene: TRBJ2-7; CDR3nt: TGTGCTAGCAGCCCCCGGGACGGCTCCTACGAGCAGTACTTC; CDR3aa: CASSPRDGSYEQYF
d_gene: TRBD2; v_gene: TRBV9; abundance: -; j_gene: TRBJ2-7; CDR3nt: TGTGCCAGCAGCCCCCGAGCGGGAGGGTCCTACGAGCAGTACTTC; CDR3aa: CASSPRAGGSYEQYF
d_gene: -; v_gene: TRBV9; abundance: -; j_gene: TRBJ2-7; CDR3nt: TGTGCCAGCAGCCCGCAGGGTGACGAGCAGTACTTC; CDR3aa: CASSPQGDEQYF
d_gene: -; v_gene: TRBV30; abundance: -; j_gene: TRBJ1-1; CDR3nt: TGTGCCTCCGGGGAGTGGGGAAAGAACACTGAAGCTTTCTTT; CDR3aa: CASGEWGKNTEAFF
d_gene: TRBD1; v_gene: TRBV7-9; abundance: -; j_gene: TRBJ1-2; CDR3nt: TGTGCCAGCAGCGTTAAAGACAGGGCTAACTATGGCTACACCTTC; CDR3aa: CASSVKDRANYGYTF
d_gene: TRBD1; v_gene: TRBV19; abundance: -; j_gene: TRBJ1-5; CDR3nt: TGTGCCAGTAGTATTGGGACAGGGGGCGGGCAGCCCCAGCATTTT; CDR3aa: CASSIGTGGGQPQHF
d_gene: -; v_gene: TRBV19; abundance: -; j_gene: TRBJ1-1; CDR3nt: TGTGCCAGTAGTACCGTCCGGACACTAAGGAACACTGAAGCTTTCTTT; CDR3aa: CASSTVRTLRNTEAFF
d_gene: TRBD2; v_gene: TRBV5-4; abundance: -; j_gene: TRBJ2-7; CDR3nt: TGTGCCAGCAGCCCGGGACTAGCGGCTAACTACGAGCAGTACTTC; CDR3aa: CASSPGLAANYEQYF
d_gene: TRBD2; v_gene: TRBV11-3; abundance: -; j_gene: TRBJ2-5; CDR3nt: TGTGCCAGCAGCTTAGGCGGGACTAGCGGCGGTCGGGAGACCCAGTACTTC; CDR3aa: CASSLGGTSGGRETQYF
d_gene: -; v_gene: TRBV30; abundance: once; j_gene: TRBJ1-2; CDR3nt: TGTGCCCTGGGGCCACGGGGGGCCCTCTATGGCTACACCTTC; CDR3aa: CALGPRGALYGYTF
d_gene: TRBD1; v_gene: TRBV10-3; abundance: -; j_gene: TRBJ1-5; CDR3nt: TGTGCCATCAGTGGGACAGGGGATGGATCTGGCAATCAGCCCCAGCATTTT; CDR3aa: CAISGTGDGSGNQPQHF
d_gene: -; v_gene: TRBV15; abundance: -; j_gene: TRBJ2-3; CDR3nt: TGTGCCACGGGGAGCACAGATACGCAGTATTTT; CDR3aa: CATGSTDTQYF
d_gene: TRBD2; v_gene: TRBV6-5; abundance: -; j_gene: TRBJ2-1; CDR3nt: TGTGCCAGCAGTTACTCGTCCGGGGGGAATGAGCAGTTCTTC; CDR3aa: CASSYSSGGNEQFF
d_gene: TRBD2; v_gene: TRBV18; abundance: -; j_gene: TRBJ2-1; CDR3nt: TGTGCCAGCTCACCAGGACTAGCGGTTCACAATGAGCAGTTCTTC; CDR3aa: CASSPGLAVHNEQFF
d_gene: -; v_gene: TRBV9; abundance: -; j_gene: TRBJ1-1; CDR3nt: TGTGCCAGCAGCGTAGGCCTCCAGAACACTGAAGCTTTCTTT; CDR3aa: CASSVGLQNTEAFF
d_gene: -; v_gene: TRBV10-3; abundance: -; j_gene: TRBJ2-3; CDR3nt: TGTGCCATCTCGAATAGGGGGACAGATACGCAGTATTTT; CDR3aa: CAISNRGTDTQYF
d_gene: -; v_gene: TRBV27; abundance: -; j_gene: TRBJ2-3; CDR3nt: TGTGCCAGCCGGGTGGGGGGAGACACAGATACGCAGTATTTT; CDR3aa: CASRVGGDTDTQYF
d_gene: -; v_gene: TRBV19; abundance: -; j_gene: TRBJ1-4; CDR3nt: TGTGCCAGTAGTACGTCAGTCGCAACTAATGAAAAACTGTTTTTT; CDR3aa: CASSTSVATNEKLFF
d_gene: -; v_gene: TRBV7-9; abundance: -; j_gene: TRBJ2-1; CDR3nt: TGTGCCAGCAGCCAGGTTTCATACGAGCAGTTCTTC; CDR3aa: CASSQVSYEQFF
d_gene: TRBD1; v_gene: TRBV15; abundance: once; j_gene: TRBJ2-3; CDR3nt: TGTGCCACCAGCAAGACAGGGGTTTGGGCAGATACGCAGTATTTT; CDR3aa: CATSKTGVWADTQYF
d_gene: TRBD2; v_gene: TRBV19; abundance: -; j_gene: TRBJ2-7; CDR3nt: TGTGCCAGTAGTATAGGGACTAGGTACGAGCAGTACTTC; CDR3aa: CASSIGTRYEQYF
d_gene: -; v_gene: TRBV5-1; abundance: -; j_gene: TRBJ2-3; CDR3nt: TGCGCCAGCAGCCCAGAGCTGTTGGGGGGTGATACGCAGTATTTT; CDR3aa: CASSPELLGGDTQYF
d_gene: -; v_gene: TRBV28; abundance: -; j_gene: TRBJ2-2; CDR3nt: TGTGCCAGCAGTTTTAGCCAGGGGTGGGCCGGGGAGCTGTTTTTT; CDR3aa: CASSFSQGWAGELFF
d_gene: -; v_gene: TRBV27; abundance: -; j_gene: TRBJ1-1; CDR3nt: TGTGCCAGCAGTTTAAGGGGGGACATTGAAGCTTTCTTT; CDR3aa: CASSLRGDIEAFF
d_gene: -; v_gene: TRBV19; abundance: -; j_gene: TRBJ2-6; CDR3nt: TGTGCCAGTAGTATAGGGTATGGGGCCAACGTCCTGACTTTC; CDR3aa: CASSIGYGANVLTF
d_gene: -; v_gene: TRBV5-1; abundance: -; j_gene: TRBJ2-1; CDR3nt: TGCGCCAGCAGCATGAGACAGTCCTACAATGAGCAGTTCTTC; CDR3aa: CASSMRQSYNEQFF
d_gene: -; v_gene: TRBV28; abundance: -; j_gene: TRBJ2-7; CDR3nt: TGTGCCAGCAGTTTAAGGACCTCCTACGAGCAGTACTTC; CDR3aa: CASSLRTSYEQYF